Detailed here is one TCR beta chain. This entry comes from a study of glioma-infiltrating T cells. Using RNA template, CDR3s of TCR alpha and beta were amplified with iRepertoire arm-PCR. TCRdb re-derived calls from the multiplex PCR reads in MiXCR, one entry per CDR3 protein. Of around 140,000 distinct CDR3 sequences in the sample, about 39% are singletons; the top ten hold roughly 20%. The CDR3 length is 15 residues. Germline lookup yields CDR1 MGHRA and CDR2 YSYEKL. Trimming removed 1 base from V and 3 bases from J, with 13 bases in between. The J gene is TRBJ2-7, the V gene TRBV4-1; D might be TRBD2 (6 bases). What was sequenced was glioma tissue, nonneoplastic brain tissue, or PBMCs (not recorded which). The receptor comes from a human donor with low-grade glioma or glioblastoma, undergoing nonglioma brain surgery, or in good health (not recorded which). The CDR3 is CASSQVGDSRYEQYF. The CDR3 DNA reads as TGCGCCAGCAGCCAAGTAGGGGACTCCCGCTACGAGCAGTACTTC.